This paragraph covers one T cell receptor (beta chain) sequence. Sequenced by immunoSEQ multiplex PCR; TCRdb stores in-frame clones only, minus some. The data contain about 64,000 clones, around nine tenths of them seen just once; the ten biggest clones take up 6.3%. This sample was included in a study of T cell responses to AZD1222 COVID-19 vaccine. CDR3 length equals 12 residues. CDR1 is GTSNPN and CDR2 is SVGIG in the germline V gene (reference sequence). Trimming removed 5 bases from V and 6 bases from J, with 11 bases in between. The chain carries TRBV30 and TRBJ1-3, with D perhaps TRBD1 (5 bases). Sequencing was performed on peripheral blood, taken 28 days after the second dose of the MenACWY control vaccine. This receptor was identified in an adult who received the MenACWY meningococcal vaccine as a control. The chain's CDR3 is CAWGSGTNTIYF. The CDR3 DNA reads TGTGCCTGGGGCTCAGGGACAAACACCATATATTTT.